These 29 T cell receptor beta chains were all obtained from the same sample, sequenced in a study of monozygotic twins with inflammatory bowel disease. From the 5' RACE reads, TCRdb lists one entry per CDR3 protein and no DNA. The listing records 200,000 to 250,000 distinct CDR3 sequences. The source material was blood. Every receptor here comes from a human donor with ulcerative colitis or Crohn's disease, or a healthy co-twin of an affected twin (not recorded which).

V gene TRBV5-1 combines with J gene TRBJ1-1. CDR3 length equals 14 residues. CDR1 is SGHRS, CDR2 YFSETQ, per germline. The chain's CDR3 is CASSLEQGPTEAFF.

The chain joins TRBV4-1 to TRBJ2-3; TCRdb indicates TRBD2, and absent DNA this call remains unverified. The CDR3 runs 15 residues. Germline CDR1 MGHRA, CDR2 YSYEKL. This CDR3 reads CASSPERGGGDTQYF.

The chain employs TRBV2 and TRBJ1-2; lacking DNA, the TRBD1 call made by TCRdb goes unchecked. CDR3 length: 14 amino acids. The germline V gene encodes CDR1 SNHLY and CDR2 FYNNEI. The CDR3 spells CASRGVAFVYGYTF.

The J gene is TRBJ2-4, the V gene TRBV10-3; TCRdb's assignment of TRBD2 cannot be checked, as there is no DNA. Germline CDR1 and CDR2: ENHRY and SYGVKD. The CDR3 totals 16 residues. Here the CDR3 reads CAISATSVLPGGMQYF.

This chain joins TRBV4-1 and TRBJ1-2; absent DNA, TCRdb's TRBD1 call cannot be checked. Germline loops: CDR1 MGHRA, CDR2 YSYEKL. This CDR3 is built from 14 residues. This CDR3 is CASSRTDRDDGYTF.

The rearrangement joins TRBV24-1 to TRBJ2-3; the TCRdb call, TRBD1, lacks DNA for checking. CDR1 and CDR2 from the germline V gene are KGHDR and SFDVKD. CDR3 length: 12 residues. CDR3 amino acids: CATKGDTDTQYF.

The V gene is TRBV23-1, the J gene TRBJ1-2; the D call from TCRdb, TRBD1, cannot be confirmed without DNA. TRBV23-1 counts as an open reading frame of uncertain function. This CDR3 comprises 16 residues. This CDR3 reads CASSQSATGTGGGYTF.

This chain connects TRBV7-2 to TRBJ2-1; TCRdb's D gene call, TRBD2, goes unchecked for lack of DNA. Germline V gene lookup returns CDR1 SGHTA and CDR2 FQGNSA. CDR3 size: 15 residues. CDR3 region: CATPKGNLPYNEQFF.

The chain is built from TRBV7-6 and TRBJ1-5. Per the germline V gene, CDR1 is SGHVS and CDR2 is FNYEAQ. The CDR3 is 15 amino acids. The CDR3 loop is CASSLGSWNDQPQHF.

The V and J genes are TRBV27 and TRBJ2-3. Germline V CDR1 and CDR2: MNHEY, SMNVEV (reference sequence). This CDR3 region has 13 residues. The CDR3 is CASSPLAADTQYF.

The V call is TRBV20-1, the J call TRBJ1-2; TCRdb's assignment of TRBD1 cannot be checked, as there is no DNA. The CDR3 extends over 14 amino acids. Germline-derived CDR1 and CDR2 are DFQATT and SNEGSKA (reference sequence). CDR3 residues: CSARGGAHIYGYTF.

This rearrangement joins TRBV12-3 or TRBV12-4 to TRBJ1-1. CDR3 length: 15 residues. The CDR3 here is CASTLRFEGYTEAFF.

V usage is TRBV3-1 and J usage is TRBJ1-5; there is no DNA to check the TCRdb D call of TRBD1. The CDR3 extends over 16 amino acids. Germline lookup yields CDR1 LGHDT and CDR2 YNNKEL (reference sequence). This CDR3 is CASSPTGRGYNQPQHF.

V gene TRBV20-1 combines with J gene TRBJ1-1. Per germline, CDR1 DFQATT and CDR2 SNEGSKA (reference sequence). This CDR3 comprises 13 residues. The CDR3 reads CSARGDRNTEAFF.

The CDR3 sequence is CASSLDSGLGELFF. This rearrangement joins TRBV11-2 to TRBJ2-2; TCRdb outputs TRBD1, but without DNA this stays unchecked. Germline V gives CDR1 SGHAT, CDR2 FQNNGV. CDR3 length: 14 amino acids. The full variable domain, in which reference TRBV11-2 and TRBJ2-2 provide the parts outside the CDR3, is EAGVAQSPRYKIIEKRQSVAFWCNPISGHATLYWYQQILGQGPKLLIQFQNNGVVDDSQLPKDRFSAERLKGVDSTLKIQPAKLEDSAVYLCASSLDSGLGELFFGEGSRLTVL.

The chain combines TRBV7-9 with TRBJ2-1; the D call from TCRdb, TRBD1, cannot be confirmed without DNA. Germline CDR1 and CDR2: SEHNR and FQNEAQ (reference sequence). CDR3 length equals 16 residues. The CDR3 spells CASRPWVFYSYNEQFF.

The chain joins TRBV20-1 to TRBJ2-3; the TCRdb D gene call, TRBD1, has no DNA to confirm it. Germline V gene lookup returns CDR1 DFQATT and CDR2 SNEGSKA (reference sequence). The CDR3 sequence is 15 residues long. The CDR3 loop is CSATPRGLGTDTQYF.

CDR3 loop: CASSYVPGGTEAFF. The rearrangement uses TRBV5-6 and TRBJ1-1; TCRdb designates TRBD1, a call that cannot be tested without DNA. Germline-derived CDR1 and CDR2 are SGHDT and YYEEEE. The CDR3 loop spans 14 amino acids.

The V call is TRBV24-1, the J call TRBJ2-3. This CDR3 is built from 13 residues. Per germline, CDR1 KGHDR and CDR2 SFDVKD. This CDR3 is CATRSVYTDTQYF.

CDR3 in amino acids: CASSPFADGSREKLFF. The chain couples TRBV7-3 to TRBJ1-4. CDR1 and CDR2 (germline): SGHTA, FQGTGA. This CDR3 region has 16 residues.

V gene TRBV4-1 combines with J gene TRBJ1-1; there is no DNA to check the TCRdb D call of TRBD1. CDR3 size: 12 residues. Germline values: CDR1 MGHRA, CDR2 YSYEKL. CDR3 protein: CASSPTGVEAFF.

J is TRBJ1-1 and V is TRBV5-1; the TCRdb call, TRBD1, lacks DNA for checking. The germline gives CDR1 SGHRS, CDR2 YFSETQ. The CDR3 is 14 residues long. The CDR3 spells CASLWGTENTEAFF. Combining the CDR3 with reference TRBV5-1 and TRBJ1-1 gives the whole variable domain KAGVTQTPRYLIKTRGQQVTLSCSPISGHRSVSWYQQTPGQGLQFLFEYFSETQRNKGNFPGRFSGRQFSNSRSEMNVSTLELGDSALYLCASLWGTENTEAFFGQGTRLTVV.

This chain links TRBV7-3 with TRBJ2-2; the D call from TCRdb, TRBD2, cannot be confirmed without DNA. The CDR3 sequence is 16 residues long. Germline V gives CDR1 SGHTA, CDR2 FQGTGA. CDR3 sequence reads: CASSPGGSSNTGELFF. The variable domain in full, completed from reference TRBV7-3 and TRBJ2-2, reads GAGVSQTPSNKVTEKGKYVELRCDPISGHTALYWYRQSLGQGPEFLIYFQGTGAADDSGLPNDRFFAVRPEGSVSTLKIQRTERGDSAVYLCASSPGGSSNTGELFFGEGSRLTVL.

The chain recombines TRBV28 with TRBJ2-7; TCRdb outputs TRBD1, but without DNA this stays unchecked. Germline V gene data show CDR1 as MDHEN and CDR2 as SYDVKM. The CDR3 consists of 15 residues. CDR3 loop: CASSHSGPRGDEQYF.

The chain links TRBV4-1 to TRBJ2-7. From germline, CDR1 is MGHRA and CDR2 YSYEKL. The CDR3 totals 14 residues. The CDR3 spells CASSQTGATYEQYF.

This chain connects TRBV24-1 to TRBJ1-5; the TRBD1 assignment by TCRdb is unverifiable without DNA. This CDR3 region has 16 residues. Germline CDR1 reads KGHDR; CDR2 reads SFDVKD. CDR3 loop: CATSDPRTGGSQPQHF.

The chain links TRBV5-6 to TRBJ2-7. The CDR3 is made up of 14 amino acids. The V gene's germline CDR1 is SGHDT and CDR2 YYEEEE. The CDR3: CASSFGENSYEQYF.

The chain carries TRBV7-9 and TRBJ1-6; TCRdb picks TRBD1, but there is no DNA to check that call. Looked up from germline, CDR1 is SEHNR and CDR2 is FQNEAQ (reference sequence). CDR3 size: 17 residues. CDR3 sequence reads: CASSSRRKQGRNSPLHF.

V and J are TRBV11-2 and TRBJ1-2; the D call of TRBD1 rests on TCRdb alone, since no DNA is present to check it. CDR1 is SGHAT and CDR2 is FQNNGV in the germline V gene. CDR3 length: 12 amino acids. CDR3 in amino acids: CASSLDGDGYTF.